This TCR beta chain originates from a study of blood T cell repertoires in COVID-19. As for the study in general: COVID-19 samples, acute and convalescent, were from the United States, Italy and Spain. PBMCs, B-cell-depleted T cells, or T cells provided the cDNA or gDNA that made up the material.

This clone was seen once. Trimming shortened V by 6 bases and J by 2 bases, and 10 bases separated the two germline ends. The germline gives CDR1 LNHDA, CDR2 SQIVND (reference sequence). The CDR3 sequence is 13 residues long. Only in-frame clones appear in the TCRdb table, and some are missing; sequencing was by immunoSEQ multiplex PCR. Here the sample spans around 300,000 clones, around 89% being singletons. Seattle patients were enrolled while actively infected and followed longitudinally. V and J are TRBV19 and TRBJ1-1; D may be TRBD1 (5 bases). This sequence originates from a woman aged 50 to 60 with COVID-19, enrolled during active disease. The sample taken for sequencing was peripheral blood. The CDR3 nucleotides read TGTGCCAGTAGAGTAGGGGAAAACACTGAAGCTTTCTTT. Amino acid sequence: CASRVGENTEAFF. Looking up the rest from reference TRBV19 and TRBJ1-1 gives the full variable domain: DGGITQSPKYLFRKEGQNVTLSCEQNLNHDAMYWYRQDPGQGLRLIYYSQIVNDFQKGDIAEGYSVSREKKESFPLTVTSAQKNPTAFYLCASRVGENTEAFFGQGTRLTVV.